This passage covers 21 T cell receptor beta chains from one sample sequenced in a study of chemoradiotherapy in HPV16-positive cancers. Produced via immunoSEQ multiplex PCR; TCRdb's table is partial and in-frame only. The sample yields roughly 20,000 clones, about 80% seen once. This material consisted of blood, taken from a patient who underwent chemoradiotherapy. These receptors all come from a human donor with HPV-associated anogenital cancer.

The CDR3, as DNA: TGCGCCAGCAGCCAAGCGGGACAGGGGTATGAAAAACTGTTTTTT. Its translation: CASSQAGQGYEKLFF. The chain recombines TRBV4-3 with TRBJ1-4, with 10 bases aligning to TRBD1. CDR3 length: 15 residues. V gave up 1 base and J gave up 6 bases; unmatched junction bases: 2. From germline, CDR1 is LGHNA and CDR2 YSLEER.

This chain connects TRBV19 to TRBJ1-5; D not resolved. Germline CDR1 LNHDA, CDR2 SQIVND (reference sequence). CDR3 length: 17 residues. Deletions cut 1 base from V and 0 bases from J, with 13 bases between. The CDR3 sequence is CASSIVAQSYSNQPQHF. Here the CDR3 DNA reads TGTGCCAGTAGTATAGTAGCCCAGTCTTATAGCAATCAGCCCCAGCATTTT. Together with reference TRBV19 and TRBJ1-5, the CDR3 gives the full variable domain: DGGITQSPKYLFRKEGQNVTLSCEQNLNHDAMYWYRQDPGQGLRLIYYSQIVNDFQKGDIAEGYSVSREKKESFPLTVTSAQKNPTAFYLCASSIVAQSYSNQPQHFGDGTRLSIL.

This rearrangement joins TRBV19 to TRBJ1-5, with TRBD1 matching over 7 bases. Trimming at V came to 10 bases and at J to 7 bases, leaving 7 bases not matched to a gene. Germline loops: CDR1 LNHDA, CDR2 SQIVND (reference sequence). CDR3 length: 12 residues. The CDR3 region has the DNA TGTGCCACGACAGGGTTGGGACAGCCCCAGCATTTT. As protein: CATTGLGQPQHF. The entire variable domain, with the rest obtained from reference TRBV19 and TRBJ1-5, is as follows: DGGITQSPKYLFRKEGQNVTLSCEQNLNHDAMYWYRQDPGQGLRLIYYSQIVNDFQKGDIAEGYSVSREKKESFPLTVTSAQKNPTAFYLCATTGLGQPQHFGDGTRLSIL.

This sequence joins TRBV5-4 and TRBJ1-1, with D perhaps TRBD1 (5 bases). V was clipped by 4 bases and J by 4 bases, with 11 bases between them. This CDR3 region has 13 residues. Germline CDR1 and CDR2: SGHNT and YYREEE (reference sequence). The CDR3 is CASSPQGTTEAFF. CDR3 bases: TGTGCCAGCAGCCCCCAGGGCACCACTGAAGCTTTCTTT.

The rearrangement links TRBV7-2 to TRBJ1-2; D call uncertain. The V gene lost 1 base and the J gene lost 1 base, with 7 bases spanning the gap. The CDR3 is made up of 14 amino acids. Germline loops: CDR1 SGHTA, CDR2 FQGNSA. In DNA form, the CDR3 reads TGTGCCAGCAGCTTAGGAGCGCTTAACTATGGCTACACCTTC. It specifies CASSLGALNYGYTF.

The chain links TRBV5-5 to TRBJ1-6, with TRBD1 as a possible D gene (6 bases). The CDR3 is made up of 15 amino acids. The V end was cut by 1 base, the J end by 7 bases, with 12 bases between. The germline gives CDR1 SGHKS, CDR2 YYEKEE (reference sequence). The CDR3 nucleotides read TGTGCCAGCAGCTTGTTGAGACAGGAGAATTCACCCCTCCACTTT. Amino acid sequence: CASSLLRQENSPLHF.

The V gene is TRBV11-2, the J gene TRBJ1-2; no reliable D call. This CDR3 is built from 14 residues. V was cut by 7 bases and J by 3 bases, with 15 bases left in between. CDR1 and CDR2 (germline): SGHAT, FQNNGV. Here the CDR3 reads CASTSPGRHYGYTF. Written as DNA, the CDR3 is TGTGCCAGCACCTCCCCCGGCAGACACTATGGCTACACCTTC.

This rearrangement joins TRBV29-1 to TRBJ2-3; D gene ambiguous. Trimming cost V 5 bases and J 2 bases, with 5 bases left between them. The CDR3 sequence is 11 residues long. Germline assignment: CDR1 SQVTM and CDR2 ANQGSEA. The CDR3 nucleotides are TGCAGCGTTAAATACACAGATACGCAGTATTTT. Protein sequence: CSVKYTDTQYF.

This clone has a handful of counts. This chain connects TRBV10-3 to TRBJ1-1, with unresolved D. With 2 bases removed from V and 0 bases from J, the gap between germline ends came to 13 bases. CDR1 is ENHRY, CDR2 SYGVKD, per germline. This CDR3 is built from 16 residues. CDR3 nucleotides: TGTGCCATCAGTGAGAGTAACAGTCATGTGAACACTGAAGCTTTCTTT. Its protein product is CAISESNSHVNTEAFF.

The chain employs TRBV5-1 and TRBJ1-4; 7 bases line up with TRBD1. The CDR3 sequence is 13 residues long. Trimming cost V 5 bases and J 8 bases; bases outside gene matches: 6. Germline lookup yields CDR1 SGHRS and CDR2 YFSETQ. The CDR3 sequence: CASRRQGGEKLFF. The DNA of the CDR3 is TGCGCCAGCAGGCGACAGGGCGGGGAAAAACTGTTTTTT. Looking up the rest from reference TRBV5-1 and TRBJ1-4 gives the full variable domain: KAGVTQTPRYLIKTRGQQVTLSCSPISGHRSVSWYQQTPGQGLQFLFEYFSETQRNKGNFPGRFSGRQFSNSRSEMNVSTLELGDSALYLCASRRQGGEKLFFGSGTQLSVL.

This rearrangement joins TRBV2 to TRBJ1-2; the D is unclear. The CDR3 contains 13 residues. Germline V CDR1 and CDR2: SNHLY, FYNNEI. The V and J ends lost 6 bases and 4 bases respectively, with 12 bases between them. As DNA, the CDR3 is TGTGCCAGCAGGGATTTCAGCGTCTATGGCTACACCTTC. It translates to CASRDFSVYGYTF.

The V gene is TRBV29-1, the J gene TRBJ1-2; tentatively, D is TRBD1 (5 bases). With 1 base removed from V and 1 base from J, the gap between germline ends came to 10 bases. CDR1 and CDR2 from the germline V gene are SQVTM and ANQGSEA. The CDR3 is 14 residues long. The CDR3 loop reads CSVEGVQVNYGYTF. The CDR3 DNA is TGCAGCGTTGAAGGGGTACAGGTTAACTATGGCTACACCTTC.

The chain couples TRBV27 to TRBJ2-2; 8 nucleotides agree with TRBD2. V lost 10 bases to trimming and J lost 1 base; unmatched junction nucleotides: 11. The CDR3 extends over 16 amino acids. The germline V gene has CDR1 MNHEY and CDR2 SMNVEV (reference sequence). For the CDR3, the DNA is TGTGCCACCCTGTGGTCGGCGGGGGGGAACACCGGGGAGCTGTTTTTT. Protein: CATLWSAGGNTGELFF.

The rearrangement joins TRBV7-2 to TRBJ2-7, with D possibly matching TRBD2 (5 bases). CDR1 is SGHTA, CDR2 FQGNSA, per germline. This CDR3 has 13 residues. V lost 2 bases and J lost 4, with 9 bases in between. CDR3 bases: TGTGCCAGCAGCTTAAAAGGAGGATACGAGCAGTACTTC. Translated: CASSLKGGYEQYF.

The chain couples TRBV6-5 to TRBJ1-1; D remains ambiguous. There are 13 residues in the CDR3. CDR1 is MNHEY and CDR2 is SVGAGI in the germline V gene. V was trimmed by 5 bases and J by 4 bases, leaving 11 bases between them. CDR3 DNA: TGTGCCAGCAGTAACCTTGACTCCACTGAAGCTTTCTTT. Its translation: CASSNLDSTEAFF.

The genes are TRBV11-3 and TRBJ2-2; TRBD1 agrees at 7 bases. The CDR3 covers 15 residues. Germline-derived CDR1 and CDR2 are SGHNT and YENEEA. Trimming took 1 base from V and 4 from J; bases not matched to a gene: 3. CDR3 sequence reads: CASSLVGGSTGELFF. The DNA of the CDR3 is TGTGCCAGCAGCTTAGTAGGGGGCTCCACCGGGGAGCTGTTTTTT.

The genes are TRBV6-5 and TRBJ2-5; no firm D call. The DNA matches TRBJ2-7 better at its end, which makes the J call doubtful. This CDR3 comprises 11 residues. Looked up from germline, CDR1 is MNHEY and CDR2 is SVGAGI. Written as DNA, the CDR3 is TGTGCCAGCAGTACTACCTACGAGCAGTACTTC. As protein: CASSTTYEQYF.

The J gene is TRBJ1-1, the V gene TRBV7-2, with no clear D. Trimming stripped 2 bases from V and 0 bases from J, with 13 bases between. CDR3 length equals 16 residues. Germline CDR1 SGHTA, CDR2 FQGNSA. CDR3 sequence: CASSLMRTGMNTEAFF. In DNA, the CDR3 is TGTGCCAGCAGCTTAATGAGGACGGGAATGAACACTGAAGCTTTCTTT.

CDR3 DNA sequence: TGTGCCAGCAGCCATGGTTCGGGACAGGGGGCGCGGGGCTACACCTTC. The encoded protein is CASSHGSGQGARGYTF. The chain recombines TRBV4-2 with TRBJ1-2, with 12 bases aligning to TRBD1. The J segment lost 8 bases and the V segment lost 3 bases, leaving 10 bases of the junction unmatched. This CDR3 has 16 amino acids. Germline V gene lookup returns CDR1 LGHNA and CDR2 YNFKEQ.

This sequence joins TRBV4-3 and TRBJ2-3; 14 nucleotides line up with TRBD2. V dropped 4 bases and J dropped 0; count of bases not matched to a gene: 6. The CDR3 contains 18 residues. CDR1 and CDR2 (germline): LGHNA, YSLEER. The CDR3 protein is CASSPGLAGGPSTDTQYF. CDR3 DNA: TGCGCCAGCAGCCCTGGACTAGCGGGGGGCCCAAGCACAGATACGCAGTATTTT.

This clone has a handful of counts. The chain has TRBV13 and TRBJ1-5, with unresolved D. Trimming removed 5 bases at V and 2 bases at J, with 13 bases between. Germline V lookup: CDR1 PRHDT, CDR2 FYEKMQ (reference sequence). The CDR3 has 15 residues. As DNA, the CDR3 is TGTGCCAGCAGCATCGGTTACCAGGGCAATCAGCCCCAGCATTTT. It yields the protein CASSIGYQGNQPQHF.